The 17 T cell receptor beta chains below were found in one sample sequenced in a study of shared T cell receptors in the human thymus. Sequencing used immunoSEQ multiplex PCR; TCRdb keeps in-frame clones, though not all of them. The sample lists roughly 660,000 clones; roughly 88% were seen once. The data were also submitted as part of a second study, on human thymus T cells.

The sequencing input was thymocytes. All receptors come from a boy under two years old with a congenital heart defect.

The chain employs TRBV10-3 and TRBJ1-5; no clear D. This CDR3 has 15 residues. Germline CDR1 is ENHRY and CDR2 is SYGVKD. V gave up 3 bases and J gave up 4 bases, with 13 bases separating them. The chain's CDR3 is CAISELEGVNQPQHF. The CDR3 bases are TGTGCCATCAGTGAATTAGAGGGTGTGAATCAGCCCCAGCATTTT.

The chain carries TRBV28 and TRBJ1-5; D call uncertain. The CDR3 loop spans 15 amino acids. From germline, CDR1 is MDHEN and CDR2 SYDVKM. Deletions cut 6 bases from V and 4 bases from J, with 16 bases between. Written as DNA, the CDR3 is TGTGCCAGCAGGCGGGGTCTGGGGAAGAATCAGCCCCAGCATTTT. This codes for CASRRGLGKNQPQHF. Filled out from reference TRBV28 and TRBJ1-5, the complete variable domain reads DVKVTQSSRYLVKRTGEKVFLECVQDMDHENMFWYRQDPGLGLRLIYFSYDVKMKEKGDIPEGYSVSREKKERFSLILESASTNQTSMYLCASRRGLGKNQPQHFGDGTRLSIL.

The V gene is TRBV7-3, the J gene TRBJ2-1, with D perhaps matching TRBD2 (5 bases). Germline V gene data show CDR1 as SGHTA and CDR2 as FQGTGA. V gave up 5 bases and J gave up 5 bases, with 10 bases separating them. The CDR3 runs 13 residues. CDR3 nucleotides: TGTGCCAGCAGCCCACCCGGGGACAATGAGCAGTTCTTC. Protein sequence: CASSPPGDNEQFF.

This chain joins TRBV18 and TRBJ2-7, with 8 bases matching TRBD1. The CDR3 extends over 16 amino acids. V shed 3 bases and J 2 bases; nucleotides not matched to a gene: 9. Per the germline V gene, CDR1 is KGHSH and CDR2 is LQKENI. Here the CDR3 reads CASSPLTGGPPYEQYF. The CDR3 bases are TGTGCCAGCTCACCTCTAACAGGGGGTCCACCCTACGAGCAGTACTTC.

The rearrangement links TRBV7-9 to TRBJ2-1, with D perhaps TRBD1 (6 bases). Germline values: CDR1 SEHNR, CDR2 FQNEAQ (reference sequence). Between the trimmed V and J ends, which lost 5 bases and 10 bases, there was a span of 15 bases. CDR3 length equals 13 residues. In DNA form, the CDR3 reads TGTGCCAGCAGCATTGGACAGCACGGGGAGCAGTTCTTC. Its translation is CASSIGQHGEQFF.

The chain combines TRBV29-1 with TRBJ1-4; maybe TRBD1 (6 bases). Trimming stripped 6 bases from V and 4 bases from J, with 15 bases between. The germline gives CDR1 SQVTM, CDR2 ANQGSEA. This CDR3 region has 14 residues. This CDR3 reads CSVWVGTSNEKLFF. Written as DNA, the CDR3 is TGCAGCGTGTGGGTCGGGACAAGTAATGAAAAACTGTTTTTT.

This clone came up once. V gene TRBV18 combines with J gene TRBJ1-5; D may be TRBD1 (5 bases). The CDR3 loop spans 17 amino acids. Germline assignment: CDR1 KGHSH and CDR2 LQKENI. Trimming removed 2 bases from V and 2 bases from J, with 16 bases in between. The CDR3 region is CASSPAKEGARNQPQHF. CDR3 in DNA: TGTGCCAGCTCACCAGCCAAAGAAGGGGCACGCAATCAGCCCCAGCATTTT.

The chain couples TRBV29-1 to TRBJ1-2; no firm D call. The V end was cut by 4 bases, the J end by 1 base, with 22 bases between. Germline CDR1 and CDR2: SQVTM and ANQGSEA. The length of the CDR3 is 17 residues. This CDR3 reads CSVGSGSEERGNYGYTF. As DNA, the CDR3 is TGCAGCGTTGGCTCGGGCTCAGAGGAGCGGGGTAACTATGGCTACACCTTC. The whole variable domain, filled in from reference TRBV29-1 and TRBJ1-2, reads SAVISQKPSRDICQRGTSLTIQCQVDSQVTMMFWYRQQPGQSLTLIATANQGSEATYESGFVIDKFPISRPNLTFSTLTVSNMSPEDSSIYLCSVGSGSEERGNYGYTFGSGTRLTVV.

This sequence joins TRBV30 and TRBJ2-5, with D unclear. Germline V gene data show CDR1 as GTSNPN and CDR2 as SVGIG (reference sequence). The CDR3 contains 12 residues. The ends were cut back, 5 bases at V and 5 bases at J, with 12 bases in the middle. The CDR3 nucleotides are TGTGCCTGGGGTCGCTTGAGGGAGACCCAGTACTTC. This sequence encodes CAWGRLRETQYF.

This chain links TRBV4-2 with TRBJ2-5; 9 bases fit TRBD2. The CDR3 has 22 amino acids. The V segment lost 4 bases and the J segment 2 bases; nucleotides outside the gene matches: 26. Germline CDR1 reads LGHNA; CDR2 reads YNFKEQ. The CDR3 spells CASSRQRRPPVGTSGRQETQYF. The CDR3 DNA reads TGTGCCAGCAGCCGGCAGAGAAGGCCCCCTGTGGGAACTAGCGGGCGGCAAGAGACCCAGTACTTC.

The chain recombines TRBV11-2 with TRBJ2-7; TRBD2 matches 14 bases. Germline trimming cut 6 bases from V and 3 bases from J; bases unmatched to any gene: 7. The CDR3 extends over 16 amino acids. Looked up from germline, CDR1 is SGHAT and CDR2 is FQNNGV. CDR3 nucleotides: TGTGCCAGCAGTCCTCCCGGACTAGCGGGAGGCTACGAGCAGTACTTC. Translated: CASSPPGLAGGYEQYF.

The chain uses TRBV19 and TRBJ2-2; TRBD1 is a possible D gene (5 bases). Trimming left V 3 bases short and J 4 bases short, with 15 bases between. The CDR3 runs 16 residues. CDR1 is LNHDA and CDR2 is SQIVND in the germline V gene (reference sequence). The CDR3: CASSIPRAASTGELFF. CDR3 DNA sequence: TGTGCCAGTAGTATCCCCAGGGCAGCCTCCACCGGGGAGCTGTTTTTT.

This clone has a single count. This chain connects TRBV5-5 to TRBJ1-2, with D maybe TRBD1 (5 bases). The germline V gene has CDR1 SGHKS and CDR2 YYEKEE (reference sequence). This CDR3 region has 14 residues. V dropped 0 bases and J dropped 5 bases, with 11 bases sitting between them. This CDR3 is CASSLGRARYGYTF. CDR3 sequence (DNA): TGTGCCAGCAGCTTGGGCAGGGCTAGGTATGGCTACACCTTC.

The chain couples TRBV28 to TRBJ1-2; no clear D gene. Per germline, CDR1 MDHEN and CDR2 SYDVKM. This CDR3 is 12 amino acids long. V lost 3 bases to trimming and J lost 8 bases, with 10 bases between them. The CDR3 spells CASSFSQEGYTF. As DNA, the CDR3 is TGTGCCAGCAGTTTTAGTCAGGAAGGCTACACCTTC.

The chain employs TRBV7-2 and TRBJ2-7; the match to TRBD2 covers 8 bases. The germline V gene encodes CDR1 SGHTA and CDR2 FQGNSA. Losses at the gene ends were 1 base for V and 2 bases for J; bases not matched to a gene: 10. This CDR3 has 17 residues. This chain's CDR3 is CASSLVGTSGSTYEQYF. CDR3 coding DNA: TGTGCCAGCAGCTTAGTCGGAACCAGCGGGAGTACCTACGAGCAGTACTTC.

The sample holds a few counts of this clone. The V gene is TRBV5-1, the J gene TRBJ2-3; TRBD2 aligns across 8 bases. V was clipped by 4 bases and J by 1 base; unmatched bases: 5. The CDR3 is made up of 15 amino acids. The V gene's germline CDR1 is SGHRS and CDR2 YFSETQ. CDR3 sequence: CASSPPAGGTDTQYF. CDR3 nucleotides: TGCGCCAGCAGCCCCCCAGCGGGAGGCACAGATACGCAGTATTTT. Full variable domain (missing parts from reference TRBV5-1 and TRBJ2-3): KAGVTQTPRYLIKTRGQQVTLSCSPISGHRSVSWYQQTPGQGLQFLFEYFSETQRNKGNFPGRFSGRQFSNSRSEMNVSTLELGDSALYLCASSPPAGGTDTQYFGPGTRLTVL.

The chain has TRBV6-5 and TRBJ2-7; a weak D match, TRBD2 (5 bases). The ends were cut back, 7 bases at V and 0 bases at J, with 16 bases in the middle. Germline V gives CDR1 MNHEY, CDR2 SVGAGI. This CDR3 comprises 15 residues. This CDR3 reads CASTPGGRSSYEQYF. The DNA of the CDR3 is TGTGCCAGCACTCCCGGAGGTCGGAGCTCCTACGAGCAGTACTTC.